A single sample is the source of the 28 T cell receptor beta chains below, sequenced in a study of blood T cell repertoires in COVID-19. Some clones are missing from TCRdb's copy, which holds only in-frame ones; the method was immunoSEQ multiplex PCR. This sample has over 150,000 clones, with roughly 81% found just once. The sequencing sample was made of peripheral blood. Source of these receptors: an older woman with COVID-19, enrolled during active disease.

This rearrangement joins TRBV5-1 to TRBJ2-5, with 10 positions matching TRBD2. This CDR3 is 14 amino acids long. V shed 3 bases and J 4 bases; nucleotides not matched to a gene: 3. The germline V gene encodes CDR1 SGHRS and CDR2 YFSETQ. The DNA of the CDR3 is TGCGCCAGCAGCTCTAGCGGGGGAGGAGAGACCCAGTACTTC. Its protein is CASSSSGGGETQYF.

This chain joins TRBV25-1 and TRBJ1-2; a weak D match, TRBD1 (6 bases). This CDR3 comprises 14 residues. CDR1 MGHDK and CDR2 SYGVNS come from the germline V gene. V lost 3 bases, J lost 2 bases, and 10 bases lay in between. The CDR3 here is CASSDLGQNYGYTF. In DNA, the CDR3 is TGTGCCAGCAGTGATCTGGGACAAAACTATGGCTACACCTTC.

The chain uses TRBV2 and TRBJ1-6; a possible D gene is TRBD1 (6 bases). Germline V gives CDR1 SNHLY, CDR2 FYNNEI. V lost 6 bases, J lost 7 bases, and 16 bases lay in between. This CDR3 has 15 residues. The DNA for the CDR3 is TGTGCCAGCAGATCGGCCGGGACAAGAAATTCACCCCTCCACTTT. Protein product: CASRSAGTRNSPLHF.

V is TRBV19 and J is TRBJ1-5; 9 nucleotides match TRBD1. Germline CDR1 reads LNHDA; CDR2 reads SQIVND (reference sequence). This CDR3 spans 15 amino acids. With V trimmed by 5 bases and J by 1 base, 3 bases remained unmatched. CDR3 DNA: TGTGCCAGTAGTCCGGGGACAGGGAGCAATCAGCCCCAGCATTTT. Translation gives CASSPGTGSNQPQHF.

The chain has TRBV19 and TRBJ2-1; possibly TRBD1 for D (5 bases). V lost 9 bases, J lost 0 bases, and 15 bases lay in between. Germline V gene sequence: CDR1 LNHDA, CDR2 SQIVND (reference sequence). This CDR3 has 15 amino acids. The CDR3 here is CASQADSSSYNEQFF. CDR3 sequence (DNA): TGTGCCAGCCAGGCCGACAGCAGCTCCTACAATGAGCAGTTCTTC. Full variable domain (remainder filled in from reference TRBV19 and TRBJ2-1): DGGITQSPKYLFRKEGQNVTLSCEQNLNHDAMYWYRQDPGQGLRLIYYSQIVNDFQKGDIAEGYSVSREKKESFPLTVTSAQKNPTAFYLCASQADSSSYNEQFFGPGTRLTVL.

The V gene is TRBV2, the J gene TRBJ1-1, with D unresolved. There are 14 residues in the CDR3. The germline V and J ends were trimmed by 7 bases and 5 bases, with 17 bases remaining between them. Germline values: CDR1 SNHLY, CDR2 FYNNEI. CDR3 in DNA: TGTGCCAGCATCAGGACTCCGGTGGAGACTGAAGCTTTCTTT. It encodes CASIRTPVETEAFF. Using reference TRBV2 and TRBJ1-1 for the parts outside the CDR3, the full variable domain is EPEVTQTPSHQVTQMGQEVILRCVPISNHLYFYWYRQILGQKVEFLVSFYNNEISEKSEIFDDQFSVERPDGSNFTLKIRSTKLEDSAMYFCASIRTPVETEAFFGQGTRLTVV.

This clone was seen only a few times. The CDR3 spells CASSAWTGDSLWGYTF. The DNA of the CDR3 is TGTGCCAGCAGCGCCTGGACAGGGGATTCTCTATGGGGCTACACCTTC. V is TRBV7-9 and J is TRBJ1-2; 9 bases match TRBD1. Germline V gives CDR1 SEHNR, CDR2 FQNEAQ (reference sequence). This CDR3 is built from 16 residues. V shed 5 bases, J shed 8 bases, and the junction held 15 bases outside the gene matches.

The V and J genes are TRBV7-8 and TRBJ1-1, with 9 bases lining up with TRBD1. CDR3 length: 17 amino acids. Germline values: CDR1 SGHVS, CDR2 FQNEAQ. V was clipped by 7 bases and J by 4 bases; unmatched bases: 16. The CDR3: CASTFRDRAYPGTEAFF. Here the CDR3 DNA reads TGTGCCAGCACCTTCAGGGACAGGGCCTATCCGGGCACTGAAGCTTTCTTT.

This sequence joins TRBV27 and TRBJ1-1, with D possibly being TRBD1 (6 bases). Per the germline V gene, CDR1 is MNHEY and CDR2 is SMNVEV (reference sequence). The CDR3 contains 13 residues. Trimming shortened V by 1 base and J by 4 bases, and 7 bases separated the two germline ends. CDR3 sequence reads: CASSLWTATEAFF. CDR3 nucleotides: TGTGCCAGCAGTTTATGGACAGCCACTGAAGCTTTCTTT.

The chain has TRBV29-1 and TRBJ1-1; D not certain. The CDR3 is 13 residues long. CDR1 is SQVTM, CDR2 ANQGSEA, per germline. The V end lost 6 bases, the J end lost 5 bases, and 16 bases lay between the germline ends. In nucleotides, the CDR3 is TGCAGCGTCGTAAGACTGGGTATGACTGAAGCTTTCTTT. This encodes CSVVRLGMTEAFF.

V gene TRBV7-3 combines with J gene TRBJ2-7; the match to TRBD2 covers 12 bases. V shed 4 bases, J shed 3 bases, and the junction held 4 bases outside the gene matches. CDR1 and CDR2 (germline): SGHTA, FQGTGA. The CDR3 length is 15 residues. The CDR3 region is CASSSLAGGSYEQYF. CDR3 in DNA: TGTGCCAGCAGCTCACTAGCGGGAGGAAGCTACGAGCAGTACTTC. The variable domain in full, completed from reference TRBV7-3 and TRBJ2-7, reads GAGVSQTPSNKVTEKGKYVELRCDPISGHTALYWYRQSLGQGPEFLIYFQGTGAADDSGLPNDRFFAVRPEGSVSTLKIQRTERGDSAVYLCASSSLAGGSYEQYFGPGTRLTVT.

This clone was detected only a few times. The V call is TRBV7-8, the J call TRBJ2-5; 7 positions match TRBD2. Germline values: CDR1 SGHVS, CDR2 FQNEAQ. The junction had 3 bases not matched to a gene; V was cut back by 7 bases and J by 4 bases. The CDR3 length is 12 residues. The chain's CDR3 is CASIPGGETQYF. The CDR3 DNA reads TGTGCCAGCATCCCGGGGGGAGAGACCCAGTACTTC.

This CDR3 is CARSLTDREVTEAFF. The DNA for the CDR3 is TGTGCCAGAAGCTTGACGGACAGGGAGGTCACTGAAGCTTTCTTT. The V gene is TRBV5-3, the J gene TRBJ1-1, with 8 bases matching TRBD1. TRBV5-3 is an ORF; its function is uncertain. The CDR3 loop spans 15 amino acids. The J segment lost 4 bases and the V segment lost 1 base, leaving 6 bases of the junction unmatched.

CDR3 in amino acids: CASSEALAGAYNEQFF. The DNA for the CDR3 is TGTGCCAGCAGTGAGGCCCTAGCGGGGGCCTACAATGAGCAGTTCTTC. V usage is TRBV2 and J usage is TRBJ2-1; 10 bases are a match to TRBD2. Per the germline V gene, CDR1 is SNHLY and CDR2 is FYNNEI. Trimming took 3 bases from V and 2 from J; bases not matched to a gene: 4. This CDR3 spans 16 amino acids.

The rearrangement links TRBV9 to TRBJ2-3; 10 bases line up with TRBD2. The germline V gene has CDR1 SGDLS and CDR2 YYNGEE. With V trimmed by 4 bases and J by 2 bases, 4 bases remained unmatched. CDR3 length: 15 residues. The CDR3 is CASSSAGGYTDTQYF. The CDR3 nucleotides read TGTGCCAGCAGCTCAGCGGGGGGGTACACAGATACGCAGTATTTT.

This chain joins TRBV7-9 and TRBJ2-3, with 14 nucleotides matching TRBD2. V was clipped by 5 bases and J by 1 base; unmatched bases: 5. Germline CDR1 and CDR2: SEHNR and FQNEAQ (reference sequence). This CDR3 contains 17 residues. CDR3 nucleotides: TGTGCCAGCAGCAAGGGACTAGCGGGAGCAGGCACAGATACGCAGTATTTT. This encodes CASSKGLAGAGTDTQYF.

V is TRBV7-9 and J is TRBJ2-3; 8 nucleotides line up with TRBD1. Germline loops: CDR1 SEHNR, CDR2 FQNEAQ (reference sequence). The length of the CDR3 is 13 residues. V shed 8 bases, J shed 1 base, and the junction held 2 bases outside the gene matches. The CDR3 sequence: CASRTGRTDTQYF. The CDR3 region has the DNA TGTGCCAGCCGGACAGGGCGCACAGATACGCAGTATTTT.

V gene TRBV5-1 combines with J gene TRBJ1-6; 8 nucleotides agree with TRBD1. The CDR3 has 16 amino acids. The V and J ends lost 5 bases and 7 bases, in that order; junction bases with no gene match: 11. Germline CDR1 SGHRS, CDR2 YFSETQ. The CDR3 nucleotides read TGCGCCAGCAGAACAATGGACAGGGCTGGGAATTCACCCCTCCACTTT. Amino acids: CASRTMDRAGNSPLHF.

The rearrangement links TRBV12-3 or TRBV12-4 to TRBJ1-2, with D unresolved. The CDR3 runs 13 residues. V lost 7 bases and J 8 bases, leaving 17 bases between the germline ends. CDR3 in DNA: TGTGCCAGCACTCGCGGGAGGGTGAAAGGCTACACCTTC. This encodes CASTRGRVKGYTF.

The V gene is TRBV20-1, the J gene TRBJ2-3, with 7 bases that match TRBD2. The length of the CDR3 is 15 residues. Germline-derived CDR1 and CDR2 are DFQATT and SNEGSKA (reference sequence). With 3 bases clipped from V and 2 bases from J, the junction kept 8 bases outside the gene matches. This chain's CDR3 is CSASRPAGTTDTQYF. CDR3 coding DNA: TGCAGTGCTAGTAGACCAGCGGGGACCACAGATACGCAGTATTTT.

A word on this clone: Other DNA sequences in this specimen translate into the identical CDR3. For the CDR3, the DNA is TGTGCCAGTAGTATACGGGGGTCTAATCAGCCCCAGCATTTT. Translating gives CASSIRGSNQPQHF. V is TRBV19 and J is TRBJ1-5, with D perhaps matching TRBD1 (5 bases). The length of the CDR3 is 14 residues. Trimming took off 2 bases at V and 4 bases at J, with 9 bases between the two ends. In germline, CDR1 is LNHDA, CDR2 SQIVND (reference sequence). The complete variable domain, with remaining parts taken from reference TRBV19 and TRBJ1-5, reads DGGITQSPKYLFRKEGQNVTLSCEQNLNHDAMYWYRQDPGQGLRLIYYSQIVNDFQKGDIAEGYSVSREKKESFPLTVTSAQKNPTAFYLCASSIRGSNQPQHFGDGTRLSIL.

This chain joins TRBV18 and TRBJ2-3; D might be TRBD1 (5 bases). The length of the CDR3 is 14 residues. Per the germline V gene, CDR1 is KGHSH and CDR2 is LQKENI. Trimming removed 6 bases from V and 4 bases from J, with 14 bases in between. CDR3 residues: CASSRAGQADTQYF. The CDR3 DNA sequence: TGTGCCAGCTCGCGCGCAGGGCAAGCAGATACGCAGTATTTT.

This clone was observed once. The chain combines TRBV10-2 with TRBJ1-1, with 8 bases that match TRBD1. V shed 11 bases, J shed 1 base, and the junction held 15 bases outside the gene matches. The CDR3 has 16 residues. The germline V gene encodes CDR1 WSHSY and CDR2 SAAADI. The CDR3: CAAKGRTGGSNTEAFF. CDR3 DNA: TGCGCCGCAAAAGGGAGAACAGGGGGTTCGAACACTGAAGCTTTCTTT.

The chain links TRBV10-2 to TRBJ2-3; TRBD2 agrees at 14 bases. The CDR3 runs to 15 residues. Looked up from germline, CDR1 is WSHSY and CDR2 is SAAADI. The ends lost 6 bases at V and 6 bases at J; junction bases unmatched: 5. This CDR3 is CASSGTSGSFDTQYF. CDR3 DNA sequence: TGCGCCAGCAGCGGGACTAGCGGGAGTTTTGATACGCAGTATTTT.

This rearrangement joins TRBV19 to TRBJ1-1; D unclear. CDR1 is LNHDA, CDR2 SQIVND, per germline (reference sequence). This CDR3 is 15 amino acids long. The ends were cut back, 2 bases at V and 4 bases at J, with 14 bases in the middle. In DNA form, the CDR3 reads TGTGCCAGTAGTATATCGGGAGGGCTCAGCACTGAAGCTTTCTTT. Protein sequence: CASSISGGLSTEAFF.

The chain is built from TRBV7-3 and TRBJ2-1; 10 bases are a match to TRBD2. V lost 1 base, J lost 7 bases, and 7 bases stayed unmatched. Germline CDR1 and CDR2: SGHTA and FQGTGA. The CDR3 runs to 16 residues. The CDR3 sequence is CASSLMELAGTNEQFF. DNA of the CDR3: TGTGCCAGCAGCTTAATGGAACTAGCGGGGACAAATGAGCAGTTCTTC.

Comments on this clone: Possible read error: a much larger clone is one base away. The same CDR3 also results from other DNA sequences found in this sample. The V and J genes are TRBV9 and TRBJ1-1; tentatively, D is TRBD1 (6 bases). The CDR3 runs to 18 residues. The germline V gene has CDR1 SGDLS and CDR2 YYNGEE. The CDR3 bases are TGCGCCAGCAGCGTCGGGGGGGGCCAGGGGCTCATGAACACTGAAGCTTTCTTT. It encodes CASSVGGGQGLMNTEAFF.

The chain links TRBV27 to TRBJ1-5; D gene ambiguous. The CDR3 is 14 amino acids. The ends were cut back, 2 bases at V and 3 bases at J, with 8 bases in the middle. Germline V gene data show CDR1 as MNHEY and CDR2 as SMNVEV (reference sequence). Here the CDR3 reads CASSLTADNQPQHF. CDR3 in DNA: TGTGCCAGCAGTTTAACGGCGGACAATCAGCCCCAGCATTTT.